The T cell receptor (beta chain) under discussion was sequenced for a study of T cells in Graves' hyperthyroidism and ophthalmopathy. The wider study: Peripheral blood was taken when the disease was first diagnosed, before any treatment began.

Absence of ophthalmopathy progression within 18 months defined stable Graves' hyperthyroidism. Any patient presenting with uncontrolled infection, other autoimmune disease, pregnancy or lactation was left out. Amplification of TCR beta CDR3 regions used RNA as the template. TCR CDR3 regions were first amplified by RT-PCR with HTBI primers. TCRdb itself ran the multiplex PCR reads through MiXCR, one entry per CDR3 protein. Of under 450,000 distinct CDR3 sequences in the sample, 15% to 18% are singletons; the top ten hold approximately 7.5%. This clonotype was counted at least ten times. The receptor was isolated from a woman aged 18-29 years with Graves' hyperthyroidism. Material for sequencing was blood.

CDR3: CAIPYPRLAYGNEQFF. The DNA of the CDR3 is TGTGCCATCCCCTATCCGCGACTAGCATATGGGAATGAGCAGTTCTTC. V is TRBV7-9 and J is TRBJ2-1; the match to TRBD2 covers 7 bases. The CDR3 covers 16 residues. CDR1 SEHNR and CDR2 FQNEAQ come from the germline V gene (reference sequence). Trimming cost V 10 bases and J 7 bases; bases outside gene matches: 19.